This T cell receptor beta chain stems from a study of blood T cell repertoires in COVID-19. As for the study in general: Acute and convalescent COVID-19 specimens originated in the United States, Italy and Spain.

This CDR3 has 14 residues. Per the germline V gene, CDR1 is SQVTM and CDR2 is ANQGSEA. Trimming cost V 7 bases and J 5 bases; bases outside gene matches: 10. Methods used by the authors: From reference gene primer amplification, estimates of nucleated cell counts were derived. The data were produced by immunoSEQ multiplex PCR, yet TCRdb's version contains in-frame clones alone and is incomplete. V, J and clone size were drawn from that table, and D and trimming were deduced from the DNA. The sample contains approximately 150,000 clones, roughly 87% of which appear only once. The TCR was taken from a woman in her forties or fifties with acute or convalescent COVID-19. The genes are TRBV29-1 and TRBJ2-1; 8 bases fit TRBD2. The specimen sequenced was peripheral blood. DNA of the CDR3: TGCAGCGGTGCCCTACCGGGACTAGACAATGAGCAGTTCTTC. Translated: CSGALPGLDNEQFF.